This passage covers 26 T cell receptor beta chains from one sample sequenced in a study of blood T cells in healthy people across ages. It was with a sample-barcoded 5' primer and a J-beta primer mix that a second PCR of roughly 6 to 12 cycles was run. Using its own MiXCR run on the 5' RACE reads, TCRdb lists one record per CDR3 protein. Of 1.4 million or so distinct CDR3 sequences in the sample, 42% are singletons; the top ten hold about 4%. Sequencing used blood. Receptor source: a woman under 30 in good health.

The table lists this clonotype with many counts. As DNA, the CDR3 is TGTGCCAGCAGTGTTAGCGGGGGGATTTCCTACGAGCAGTACTTC. Its protein is CASSVSGGISYEQYF. This sequence joins TRBV12-3 or TRBV12-4 and TRBJ2-7; 10 bases are a match to TRBD2. V was pared by 5 bases and J by 1 base, with 5 bases of the junction left unmatched. The CDR3 length is 15 residues.

This clonotype was observed a few times. The rearrangement uses TRBV11-2 and TRBJ2-1; D possibly matches TRBD1 or TRBD2 (5 bases each). V was cut by 7 bases and J by 2 bases, with 15 bases left in between. Germline CDR1 SGHAT, CDR2 FQNNGV. The length of the CDR3 is 15 residues. CDR3 region: CASKRPGRPYNEQFF. In DNA, the CDR3 is TGTGCCAGCAAAAGACCGGGACGGCCCTACAATGAGCAGTTCTTC. Full variable domain (rest looked up from reference TRBV11-2 and TRBJ2-1): EAGVAQSPRYKIIEKRQSVAFWCNPISGHATLYWYQQILGQGPKLLIQFQNNGVVDDSQLPKDRFSAERLKGVDSTLKIQPAKLEDSAVYLCASKRPGRPYNEQFFGPGTRLTVL.

This chain uses TRBV6-1 with TRBJ2-7; a possible D gene is TRBD1 (6 bases). This CDR3 comprises 13 residues. Trimming removed 7 bases from V and 2 bases from J, with 12 bases in between. The germline V gene has CDR1 MNHNS and CDR2 SASEGT. The CDR3 nucleotides are TGTGCCAGCAATCGGGACACAACCTACGAGCAGTACTTC. The encoded protein is CASNRDTTYEQYF.

This clonotype was observed a handful of times. The chain has TRBV20-1 and TRBJ1-3; D is ambiguous. With 6 bases removed from V and 0 bases from J, the gap between germline ends came to 6 bases. The CDR3 covers 12 residues. CDR1 is DFQATT, CDR2 SNEGSKA, per germline (reference sequence). CDR3 DNA: TGCAGTGCCCCGGGCTCTGGAAACACCATATATTTT. Amino acid sequence: CSAPGSGNTIYF.

This clonotype was seen more than once but under ten times. The chain is built from TRBV6-6 and TRBJ2-1; D perhaps matches TRBD1 (7 bases). This CDR3 has 12 residues. In germline, CDR1 is MNHNY, CDR2 SVGAGI (reference sequence). V was shortened by 6 bases and J by 9 bases, with 12 bases between the two germline ends. CDR3: CASSQGGAEQFF. CDR3 bases: TGTGCCAGCAGCCAGGGGGGAGCTGAGCAGTTCTTC.

This clonotype was seen once. The rearrangement joins TRBV28 to TRBJ2-4; D unresolved. CDR1 and CDR2 (germline): MDHEN, SYDVKM. The CDR3 spans 14 residues. V was clipped by 2 bases and J by 13 bases, with 18 bases between them. CDR3 in DNA: TGTGCCAGCAGTTTAAGACTCACAAAGCCTCAGCAGTACTTC. This gives the protein CASSLRLTKPQQYF.

V is TRBV5-1 and J is TRBJ2-7; D may be TRBD1 (6 bases). Germline V gene data show CDR1 as SGHRS and CDR2 as YFSETQ. The CDR3 is 15 residues long. Trimming shortened V by 4 bases and J by 7 bases, and 21 bases separated the two germline ends. CDR3 in DNA: TGCGCCAGCAGCCCCGGGACAAAATCCTACAATGAGCAGTACTTC. Its protein is CASSPGTKSYNEQYF.

This clonotype was detected a few times. The chain is built from TRBV28 and TRBJ2-7, with TRBD1 as a possible D gene (6 bases). The germline CDR1 and CDR2 sequences are MDHEN and SYDVKM. V lost 6 bases, J lost 4 bases, and 13 bases lay in between. This CDR3 region has 13 residues. The CDR3 here is CASRRDMPYEQYF. The CDR3 DNA follows: TGTGCCAGCAGAAGGGACATGCCTTACGAGCAGTACTTC.

In DNA form, the CDR3 reads TGTGCCAGCAGTGAAACCGGGATCGGCTACGAGCAGTACTTC. The encoded protein is CASSETGIGYEQYF. The gene calls are TRBV25-1 and TRBJ2-7; D possibly corresponds to TRBD2 (5 bases). The CDR3 length is 14 residues. V was pared by 2 bases and J by 3 bases, with 11 bases between. Germline V gives CDR1 MGHDK, CDR2 SYGVNS.

Worth noting for this clonotype: At one of its ends the junction is not consistent with the germline gene, which may arise from a read error. The chain carries TRBV7-6 and TRBJ2-5; unclear D gene. Germline lookup yields CDR1 SGHVS and CDR2 FNYEAQ. The CDR3 runs 15 residues. This chain's CDR3 is CASSLVVRYHETQYF. CDR3 in DNA: TGTGCCAGCAGCTTAGTAGTGCGGTACCATGAGACCCAGTACTTC.

This chain uses TRBV7-2 with TRBJ2-3; 14 bases align to TRBD2. Losses at the gene ends were 5 bases for V and 0 bases for J; bases not matched to a gene: 13. The CDR3 is 20 residues long. Germline V gene lookup returns CDR1 SGHTA and CDR2 FQGNSA. CDR3 coding DNA: TGTGCCAGCAGCCCAAAGCCGGCGGGACTAGCGGGGGCTAGCACAGATACGCAGTATTTT. Its translation is CASSPKPAGLAGASTDTQYF.

This clonotype was recorded many times. The chain couples TRBV27 to TRBJ1-1, with 10 bases matching TRBD1. CDR1 is MNHEY, CDR2 SMNVEV, per germline (reference sequence). The J segment lost 6 bases and the V segment lost 5 bases, leaving 6 bases of the junction unmatched. There are 14 residues in the CDR3. The CDR3 nucleotides are TGTGCCAGCAGTCTTGACAGGGGGCTCGCTGAAGCTTTCTTT. Translation: CASSLDRGLAEAFF.

The genes are TRBV15 and TRBJ1-5; D ambiguous. Germline values: CDR1 LNHNV, CDR2 YYDKDF (reference sequence). The CDR3 length is 15 residues. The V end was cut by 0 bases, the J end by 7 bases, with 13 bases between. Here the CDR3 DNA reads TGTGCCACCAGCAGAGATAAGGGATCGGGGCAGCCCCAGCATTTT. It codes for CATSRDKGSGQPQHF.

A few counts support this clonotype. The chain is built from TRBV12-5 and TRBJ1-1, with D possibly matching TRBD1 (5 bases). The V gene's germline CDR1 is LGHNT and CDR2 FRNRAP. This CDR3 is built from 14 residues. Trimming shortened V by 8 bases and J by 2 bases, and 15 bases separated the two germline ends. CDR3 sequence: CASTSGGSNTEAFF. The CDR3 DNA is TGTGCTAGTACTAGCGGGGGTAGTAACACTGAAGCTTTCTTT.

This clonotype was counted ten times or more. The chain employs TRBV6-5 and TRBJ2-6, with TRBD1 identical over 10 bases. Germline CDR1 is MNHEY and CDR2 is SVGAGI. CDR3 length: 15 residues. V lost 9 bases to trimming and J lost 2 bases; unmatched junction nucleotides: 4. Written as DNA, the CDR3 is TGTGCCAGTGGGACAGGGGAGACTGGGGCCAACGTCCTGACTTTC. Protein sequence: CASGTGETGANVLTF.

This sequence joins TRBV20-1 and TRBJ1-4, with TRBD1 matching 10 bases. CDR1 and CDR2 (germline): DFQATT, SNEGSKA (reference sequence). This CDR3 contains 12 residues. In DNA form, the CDR3 reads TGCAGCCCGGGACAGGGGACCGAAAAACTGTTTTTT. Encoded protein: CSPGQGTEKLFF.

This clonotype showed up just a few times. The chain has TRBV11-2 and TRBJ2-1; D is perhaps TRBD2 (5 bases). This CDR3 is 17 amino acids long. Trimming stripped 1 base from V and 8 bases from J, with 21 bases between. Germline V gene data show CDR1 as SGHAT and CDR2 as FQNNGV. The CDR3 is CASSLVIGRLRRYEQFF. The CDR3 region has the DNA TGTGCCAGCAGCTTAGTGATCGGCAGATTAAGGAGGTATGAGCAGTTCTTC.

V gene TRBV7-2 combines with J gene TRBJ2-3, with TRBD2 matching 16 bases. Germline V gene sequence: CDR1 SGHTA, CDR2 FQGNSA. This CDR3 comprises 18 residues. V was clipped by 1 base and J by 4 bases; unmatched bases: 5. CDR3 sequence (DNA): TGTGCCAGCAGCTTAGGGGGACTAGCGGGGGGGCTTCCAGATACGCAGTATTTT. As protein: CASSLGGLAGGLPDTQYF.

The chain links TRBV6-5 to TRBJ1-2, with D possibly matching TRBD1 (5 bases). CDR1 and CDR2 from the germline V gene are MNHEY and SVGAGI. The CDR3 is made up of 15 amino acids. The V end was cut by 7 bases, the J end by 7 bases, with 22 bases between. As DNA, the CDR3 is TGTGCCAGCACCAAGTGGGGCCGGGGTCGGTCTGGCTACACCTTC. Residues: CASTKWGRGRSGYTF.

V and J are TRBV5-1 and TRBJ2-4, with 7 positions matching TRBD1. The end of the DNA fits TRBJ2-7 better, so the J call may be wrong. This CDR3 spans 15 amino acids. Germline CDR1 reads SGHRS; CDR2 reads YFSETQ. CDR3 in amino acids: CASSIDRVEGGEQYF. The CDR3 region has the DNA TGCGCCAGCAGCATCGACAGGGTAGAAGGTGGCGAGCAGTACTTC.

This clonotype was counted only a few times. The gene calls are TRBV20-1 and TRBJ2-4, with a possible D match to TRBD2 (6 bases). CDR3 length: 13 amino acids. Germline assignment: CDR1 DFQATT and CDR2 SNEGSKA (reference sequence). With 5 bases removed from V and 1 base from J, the gap between germline ends came to 9 bases. The CDR3 loop is CSAGGWAKNIQYF. As DNA, the CDR3 is TGCAGTGCTGGGGGGTGGGCCAAAAACATTCAGTACTTC.

V gene TRBV27 combines with J gene TRBJ2-7; TRBD1 aligns across 11 bases. This CDR3 region has 14 residues. V lost 4 bases, J lost 6 bases, and 5 bases stayed unmatched. CDR1 is MNHEY and CDR2 is SMNVEV in the germline V gene (reference sequence). In DNA, the CDR3 is TGTGCCAGCAGTTACGGACAGGGGGCGTTCGAGCAGTACTTC. Its translation: CASSYGQGAFEQYF.

The J gene is TRBJ2-7, the V gene TRBV10-3; no definite D call. The CDR3 sequence is 14 residues long. The V end lost 2 bases, the J end lost 3 bases, and 11 bases lay between the germline ends. The germline CDR1 and CDR2 sequences are ENHRY and SYGVKD. DNA of the CDR3: TGTGCCATCAGTGAGCCGGACGGTTACTACGAGCAGTACTTC. Amino acid sequence: CAISEPDGYYEQYF.

Here the CDR3 reads CASSPHSGSGADTQYF. The CDR3 DNA sequence: TGTGCCAGCAGCCCTCATAGCGGCTCCGGGGCAGATACGCAGTATTTT. The J gene is TRBJ2-3, the V gene TRBV27, with D possibly matching TRBD2 (6 bases). CDR3 length equals 16 residues. The germline CDR1 and CDR2 sequences are MNHEY and SMNVEV (reference sequence). Trimming removed 6 bases at V and 4 bases at J, with 20 bases between.

This clonotype was seen a few times. The rearrangement uses TRBV27 and TRBJ2-7; maybe TRBD1 (5 bases). Trimming pared 6 bases from V and 3 bases from J, leaving 12 bases between. Germline V gives CDR1 MNHEY, CDR2 SMNVEV (reference sequence). This CDR3 contains 13 residues. The CDR3: CASSIDSLYEQYF. In DNA, the CDR3 is TGTGCCAGCAGCATCGACAGCCTCTACGAGCAGTACTTC.

This sequence joins TRBV7-9 and TRBJ1-6; D uncertain. This CDR3 comprises 14 residues. In germline, CDR1 is SEHNR, CDR2 FQNEAQ (reference sequence). Trimming took 5 bases from V and 7 from J, leaving 12 bases between them. CDR3 coding DNA: TGTGCCAGCAGCGGACCCCAATCAAATTCACCCCTCCACTTT. Translated, it gives CASSGPQSNSPLHF.